This passage covers 29 T cell receptor beta chains from one sample sequenced in a study of T-cell reconstitution after alpha-beta-depleted transplantation in children. Preparation of the TCRbeta library used unique molecular identifiers. TCRdb re-called the PCR reads with MiXCR, one entry per CDR3 protein. The sample shows around 300,000 distinct CDR3 sequences, more than 9% of them seen only once. The sample in question was peripheral blood, obtained 180 days after TCRalphabeta/CD19-depleted stem cell transplant. The receptors were gathered from a male patient aged 2-15 years who had a stem cell transplant for chronic granulomatous disease, so the T cells may come from the graft donor.

The sample holds many counts of this clonotype. The chain couples TRBV6-1 to TRBJ2-5; D uncertain. Germline V gene lookup returns CDR1 MNHNS and CDR2 SASEGT. V was clipped by 2 bases and J by 0 bases, with 7 bases between them. CDR3 size: 14 residues. CDR3 in amino acids: CASSEQRYQETQYF. The CDR3 nucleotides read TGTGCCAGCAGTGAACAACGGTACCAAGAGACCCAGTACTTC.

This clonotype was counted ten times or more. The gene calls are TRBV20-1 and TRBJ1-1, with D hard to call. Germline assignment: CDR1 DFQATT and CDR2 SNEGSKA (reference sequence). The CDR3 is made up of 15 amino acids. Trimming took 1 base from V and 6 from J, leaving 18 bases between them. The CDR3 DNA sequence: TGCAGTGCTAGAGCCAAAGGGTCGGAGTGGGCTGAAGCTTTCTTT. It codes for CSARAKGSEWAEAFF.

This clonotype was observed many times. The chain recombines TRBV11-2 with TRBJ2-7; 14 bases are shared with TRBD2. V was pared by 4 bases and J by 7 bases, with 9 bases of the junction left unmatched. Germline CDR1 is SGHAT and CDR2 is FQNNGV. The CDR3 extends over 16 amino acids. The DNA for the CDR3 is TGTGCCAGCAGCTCTGGGACTAGCGGGAGTGGTTATGAGCAGTACTTC. Encoded protein: CASSSGTSGSGYEQYF.

In its sample, this clonotype was seen many times. This chain joins TRBV5-1 and TRBJ2-3; TRBD1 might be the D (6 bases). Per the germline V gene, CDR1 is SGHRS and CDR2 is YFSETQ. The ends were cut back, 4 bases at V and 6 bases at J, with 18 bases in the middle. The CDR3 is made up of 15 amino acids. CDR3 coding DNA: TGCGCCAGCAGCCTTGGGGGCCGCCACCCCGATACGCAGTATTTT. Protein sequence: CASSLGGRHPDTQYF.

This clonotype occurred many times. The CDR3 protein is CASSLQGGVMNTEAFF. The CDR3 DNA follows: TGTGCCAGCAGCTTACAAGGGGGGGTAATGAACACTGAAGCTTTCTTT. The chain combines TRBV7-9 with TRBJ1-1, with D possibly being TRBD1 (6 bases). Looked up from germline, CDR1 is SEHNR and CDR2 is FQNEAQ (reference sequence). CDR3 length: 16 amino acids. V lost 2 bases, J lost 0 bases, and 13 bases lay in between.

This clonotype was detected many times. The genes are TRBV29-1 and TRBJ1-2; D not certain. CDR1 and CDR2 (germline): SQVTM, ANQGSEA. Trimming shortened V by 0 bases and J by 0 bases, and 14 bases separated the two germline ends. The CDR3 loop spans 16 amino acids. This CDR3 reads CSVEDRGLISNYGYTF. DNA for the CDR3: TGCAGCGTTGAAGATCGCGGACTCATCTCTAACTATGGCTACACCTTC.

This clonotype was seen at least ten times. This chain links TRBV6-2 or TRBV6-3 with TRBJ2-7; D may be TRBD2 (6 bases). The germline gives CDR1 MNHEY, CDR2 SVGEGT. Trimming stripped 2 bases from V and 4 bases from J, with 15 bases between. The CDR3 sequence is 15 residues long. This CDR3 reads CASSYPAAGAYEQYF. In DNA, the CDR3 is TGTGCCAGCAGTTACCCGGCAGCGGGCGCTTACGAGCAGTACTTC.

This clonotype was seen many times. The chain uses TRBV20-1 and TRBJ2-3, with 7 positions matching TRBD2. Germline V gives CDR1 DFQATT, CDR2 SNEGSKA (reference sequence). With 0 bases clipped from V and 6 bases from J, the junction kept 18 bases outside the gene matches. The CDR3 contains 18 residues. DNA of the CDR3: TGCAGTGCTAGAGATTTCTCCTCCCTAGCGGAGCAAGTGGATACGCAGTATTTT. Translated: CSARDFSSLAEQVDTQYF.

As concerns this clonotype: This may be a read error: a much more frequent sequence differs by one nucleotide. CDR3 region: CSALLAGGYIEQFF. The CDR3 bases are TGCAGTGCTTTACTAGCGGGGGGGTACATTGAGCAGTTCTTC. This rearrangement joins TRBV20-1 to TRBJ2-1; 13 nucleotides match TRBD2. CDR1 and CDR2 from the germline V gene are DFQATT and SNEGSKA (reference sequence). This CDR3 comprises 14 residues.

The chain couples TRBV5-1 to TRBJ2-2, with no clear D. V was cut by 7 bases and J by 5 bases, with 18 bases left in between. The CDR3 extends over 15 amino acids. Germline assignment: CDR1 SGHRS and CDR2 YFSETQ. The CDR3 loop reads CASCALGPLTGELFF. The CDR3 bases are TGCGCCAGCTGTGCCCTCGGGCCACTGACCGGGGAGCTGTTTTTT.

This clonotype was seen ten or more times. The gene calls are TRBV20-1 and TRBJ1-6; D is undetermined. In germline, CDR1 is DFQATT, CDR2 SNEGSKA (reference sequence). This CDR3 spans 15 amino acids. With 1 base removed from V and 5 bases from J, the gap between germline ends came to 12 bases. The CDR3 DNA follows: TGCAGTGCTAGAGTGGGTATGCGGAATAATTCACCCCTCCACTTT. Its protein product is CSARVGMRNNSPLHF.

This clonotype has a count of ten or more. The J gene is TRBJ2-3, the V gene TRBV7-3; TRBD1 matches 7 bases. This CDR3 has 15 amino acids. The trim removed 5 bases at V and 0 bases at J, leaving 5 bases unmatched. CDR1 and CDR2 from the germline V gene are SGHTA and FQGTGA. CDR3 DNA: TGTGCCAGCAGCAGACAGGGATCTAGCACAGATACGCAGTATTTT. Its protein is CASSRQGSSTDTQYF. The full variable domain, in which reference TRBV7-3 and TRBJ2-3 provide the parts outside the CDR3, is GAGVSQTPSNKVTEKGKYVELRCDPISGHTALYWYRQSLGQGPEFLIYFQGTGAADDSGLPNDRFFAVRPEGSVSTLKIQRTERGDSAVYLCASSRQGSSTDTQYFGPGTRLTVL.

This clonotype has ten or more counts. This rearrangement joins TRBV6-2 or TRBV6-3 to TRBJ2-4; 8 nucleotides line up with TRBD1. After removal of 2 bases from V and 3 bases from J, the junction contained 3 bases not matched to a gene. The CDR3 totals 15 residues. From germline, CDR1 is MNHEY and CDR2 SVGEGT. For the CDR3, the DNA is TGTGCCAGCAGTTACGCCGGGACAGGCAAAAACATTCAGTACTTC. Its translation: CASSYAGTGKNIQYF.

This clonotype was observed at least ten times. The V call is TRBV5-5, the J call TRBJ2-7, with TRBD1 identical over 7 bases. Germline V CDR1 and CDR2: SGHKS, YYEKEE (reference sequence). The ends lost 6 bases at V and 2 bases at J; junction bases unmatched: 2. The CDR3 covers 12 residues. CDR3 sequence: CASTGQAYEQYF. The CDR3 DNA is TGTGCCAGCACCGGACAGGCCTACGAGCAGTACTTC.

The table lists this clonotype with many counts. The chain carries TRBV20-1 and TRBJ2-2; a weak D match, TRBD2 (6 bases). Germline CDR1 reads DFQATT; CDR2 reads SNEGSKA (reference sequence). There are 14 residues in the CDR3. Trimming pared 1 base from V and 6 bases from J, leaving 12 bases between. CDR3 sequence reads: CSARVEGGSGELFF. The CDR3 DNA reads TGCAGTGCTAGAGTGGAGGGTGGGTCCGGGGAGCTGTTTTTT.

The table lists this clonotype with many counts. The rearrangement uses TRBV7-7 and TRBJ2-3; D gene uncertain. The CDR3 loop spans 13 amino acids. Germline lookup yields CDR1 SSHAT and CDR2 FNYEAQ (reference sequence). V lost 3 bases, J lost 4 bases, and 8 bases lay in between. The CDR3 nucleotides read TGTGCCAGCAGCTTTACGCCGCCAGATACGCAGTATTTT. It codes for CASSFTPPDTQYF.

The genes are TRBV3-1 and TRBJ2-2; 8 bases match TRBD1. The CDR3 loop spans 17 amino acids. CDR1 LGHDT and CDR2 YNNKEL come from the germline V gene (reference sequence). Trimming removed 3 bases from V and 0 bases from J; junction bases left unmatched: 6. CDR3 loop: CASSHDNRGTNTGELFF. DNA of the CDR3: TGTGCCAGCAGCCATGACAACAGGGGGACGAACACCGGGGAGCTGTTTTTT.

The gene calls are TRBV7-9 and TRBJ2-3, with a weak D call TRBD2 (6 bases). The V end was cut by 3 bases, the J end by 2 bases, with 12 bases between. CDR1 SEHNR and CDR2 FQNEAQ come from the germline V gene (reference sequence). This CDR3 is 15 amino acids long. The CDR3 is CASSFVGRSTDTQYF. CDR3 DNA sequence: TGTGCCAGCAGCTTTGTAGGGAGGTCCACAGATACGCAGTATTTT.

The table lists this clonotype with many counts. The rearrangement joins TRBV6-5 to TRBJ1-1, with 7 bases that match TRBD1. Trimming at V came to 4 bases and at J to 0 bases, leaving 2 bases not matched to a gene. Germline values: CDR1 MNHEY, CDR2 SVGAGI. The CDR3 totals 14 residues. CDR3 nucleotides: TGTGCCAGCAGTTCGGGACAGTTGAACACTGAAGCTTTCTTT. Its translation: CASSSGQLNTEAFF.

Ten or more counts support this clonotype. V gene TRBV21-1 combines with J gene TRBJ2-1; TRBD1 reflects the table's D call only, with no check against the DNA. TRBV21-1 constitutes a pseudogene. This CDR3 region has 16 residues. CDR3 amino acids: CASVRGRGPTHNEQFF. In nucleotides, the CDR3 is TGTGCCAGCGTCCGCGGGAGAGGTCCTACACACAATGAGCAGTTCTTC.

This clonotype was recorded at least ten times. This chain joins TRBV5-5 and TRBJ1-2; D is undetermined. Trimming took 2 bases from V and 8 from J, leaving 13 bases between them. The CDR3 extends over 13 amino acids. CDR1 SGHKS and CDR2 YYEKEE come from the germline V gene (reference sequence). The CDR3 loop reads CASSFSNGGGYTF. For the CDR3, the DNA is TGTGCCAGCAGCTTTTCTAACGGCGGGGGCTACACCTTC.

The table lists this clonotype with many counts. The rearrangement joins TRBV29-1 to TRBJ2-3, with 7 bases matching TRBD2. The CDR3 covers 13 residues. V was pared by 3 bases and J by 3 bases, with 3 bases of the junction left unmatched. CDR1 and CDR2 from the germline V gene are SQVTM and ANQGSEA. CDR3 protein: CSVERERTDTQYF. The CDR3 DNA is TGCAGCGTTGAGCGGGAGAGGACAGATACGCAGTATTTT.

This clonotype was recorded a few times. The chain links TRBV12-3 or TRBV12-4 to TRBJ2-2; TRBD2 aligns across 9 bases. CDR3 size: 16 residues. Trimming removed 4 bases from V and 2 bases from J; junction bases left unmatched: 5. The CDR3 here is CASSSRGLANTGELFF. The CDR3, as DNA: TGTGCCAGCAGTTCAAGGGGACTAGCCAACACCGGGGAGCTGTTTTTT.

At least ten counts were recorded for this clonotype. The chain has TRBV5-1 and TRBJ2-1; 10 bases agree with TRBD1. The germline CDR1 and CDR2 sequences are SGHRS and YFSETQ. V lost 3 bases to trimming and J lost 6 bases; unmatched junction nucleotides: 3. The CDR3 is made up of 14 amino acids. In DNA form, the CDR3 reads TGCGCCAGCAGCTGGGACAGGGGAGGCAATGAGCAGTTCTTC. It encodes CASSWDRGGNEQFF.

The table lists this clonotype with many counts. The rearrangement uses TRBV15 and TRBJ2-7, with a possible D match to TRBD1 (6 bases). The CDR3 contains 14 residues. Germline CDR1 is LNHNV and CDR2 is YYDKDF (reference sequence). V lost 2 bases and J 0 bases, leaving 8 bases between the germline ends. The CDR3 DNA sequence: TGTGCCACCAGCAGATGGGACACCTCCTACGAGCAGTACTTC. Translation gives CATSRWDTSYEQYF.

This clonotype came up many times. The V gene is TRBV24-1, the J gene TRBJ2-5, with 7 bases matching TRBD2. The CDR3 consists of 16 residues. J gave up 1 base and V 0 bases, and 4 bases lay outside the gene matches. Germline CDR1 and CDR2: KGHDR and SFDVKD. This CDR3 is CATSDLKSGTQETQYF. CDR3 sequence (DNA): TGTGCCACCAGTGATTTGAAAAGCGGGACCCAAGAGACCCAGTACTTC.

This clonotype was observed at least ten times. CDR3 sequence: CASSTGLTSARYF. In DNA form, the CDR3 reads TGTGCCAGCAGCACCGGATTGACTAGCGCCAGGTACTTC. This chain connects TRBV7-6 to TRBJ2-5; 8 nucleotides line up with TRBD2. The junction had 12 bases not matched to a gene; V was cut back by 5 bases and J by 13 bases. Looked up from germline, CDR1 is SGHVS and CDR2 is FNYEAQ. The CDR3 length is 13 residues.

This clonotype has a count of ten or more. This chain joins TRBV6-1 and TRBJ2-7; D remains unclear. Between the trimmed V and J ends, which lost 7 bases and 2 bases, there was a span of 12 bases. CDR1 is MNHNS and CDR2 is SASEGT in the germline V gene. The CDR3 sequence is 13 residues long. CDR3: CASKLLDPYEQYF. The CDR3 DNA is TGTGCCAGCAAACTCTTGGACCCCTACGAGCAGTACTTC.

With regard to this clonotype: One base away lies a much larger clone, so this may be a sequencing read error. The rearrangement joins TRBV29-1 to TRBJ2-7; D gene unclear. The CDR3 spans 14 residues. CDR1 and CDR2 (germline): SQVTM, ANQGSEA. CDR3 nucleotide sequence: TGCAGCATTGAAGATGATGGGGTGCCTTACGAGCAGTACTTC. Its protein product is CSIEDDGVPYEQYF.